This T cell receptor (beta chain) was captured by sequencing in a study of blood T cell repertoires in COVID-19. Overall study context: Sources were T cells, B-cell-depleted T cells, or PBMCs; the material itself was cDNA or gDNA.

The CDR3 runs to 16 residues. Looked up from germline, CDR1 is MNHEY and CDR2 is SMNVEV (reference sequence). Trimming shortened V by 0 bases and J by 5 bases, and 14 bases separated the two germline ends. As processed by the authors: Amplifying reference gene primers gave estimates of nucleated cell counts. Measured with immunoSEQ multiplex PCR; TCRdb has only the in-frame clones, and not every one. That table gives V, J and clone size, and the DNA gave D and trimming. Altogether 150,000 to 250,000 clones are present, roughly 87% being singletons, with the ten largest covering around 2.1%. The specimen was PBMCs or T cells enriched from blood (not recorded which). The sequence was collected from a woman in her twenties or thirties who had recovered from COVID-19. The chain combines TRBV27 with TRBJ2-1, with a weak D call TRBD2 (6 bases). The CDR3 nucleotides are TGTGCCAGCAGTTTATCCGCGGGGATGTGGAACAATGAGCAGTTCTTC. Translated: CASSLSAGMWNNEQFF.